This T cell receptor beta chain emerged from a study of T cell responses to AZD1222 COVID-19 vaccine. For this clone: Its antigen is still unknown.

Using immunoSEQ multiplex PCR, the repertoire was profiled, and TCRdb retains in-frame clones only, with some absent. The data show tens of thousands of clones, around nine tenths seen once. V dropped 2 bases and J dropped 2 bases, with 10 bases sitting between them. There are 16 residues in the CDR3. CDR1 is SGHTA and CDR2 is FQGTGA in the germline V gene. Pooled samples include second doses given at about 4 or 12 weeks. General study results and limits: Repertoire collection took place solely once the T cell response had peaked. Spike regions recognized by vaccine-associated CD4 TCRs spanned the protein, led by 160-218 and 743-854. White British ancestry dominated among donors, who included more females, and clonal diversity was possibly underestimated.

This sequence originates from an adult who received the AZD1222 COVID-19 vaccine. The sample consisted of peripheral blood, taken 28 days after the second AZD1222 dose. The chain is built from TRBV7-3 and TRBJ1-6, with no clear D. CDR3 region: CASSLSAGAYNSPLHF. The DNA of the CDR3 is TGTGCCAGCAGCTTATCGGCAGGAGCCTATAATTCACCCCTCCACTTT. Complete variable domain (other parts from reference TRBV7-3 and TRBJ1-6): GAGVSQTPSNKVTEKGKYVELRCDPISGHTALYWYRQSLGQGPEFLIYFQGTGAADDSGLPNDRFFAVRPEGSVSTLKIQRTERGDSAVYLCASSLSAGAYNSPLHFGNGTRLTVT.